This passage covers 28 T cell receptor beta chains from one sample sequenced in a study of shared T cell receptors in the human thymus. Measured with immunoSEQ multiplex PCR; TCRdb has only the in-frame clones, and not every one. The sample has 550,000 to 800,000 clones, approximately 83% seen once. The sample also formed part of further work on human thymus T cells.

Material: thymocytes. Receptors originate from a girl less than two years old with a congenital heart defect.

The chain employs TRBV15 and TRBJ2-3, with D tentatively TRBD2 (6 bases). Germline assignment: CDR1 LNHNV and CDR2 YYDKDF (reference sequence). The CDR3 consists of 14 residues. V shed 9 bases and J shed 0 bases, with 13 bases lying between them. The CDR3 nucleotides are TGTGCCACAAGGGCTGGGACTAGCACAGATACGCAGTATTTT. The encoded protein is CATRAGTSTDTQYF.

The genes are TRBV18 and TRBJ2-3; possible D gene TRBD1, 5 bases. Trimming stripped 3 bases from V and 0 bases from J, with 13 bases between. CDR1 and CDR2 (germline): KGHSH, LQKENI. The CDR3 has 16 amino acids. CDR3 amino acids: CASSPMTDPSTDTQYF. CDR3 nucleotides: TGTGCCAGCTCACCGATGACAGACCCTAGCACAGATACGCAGTATTTT.

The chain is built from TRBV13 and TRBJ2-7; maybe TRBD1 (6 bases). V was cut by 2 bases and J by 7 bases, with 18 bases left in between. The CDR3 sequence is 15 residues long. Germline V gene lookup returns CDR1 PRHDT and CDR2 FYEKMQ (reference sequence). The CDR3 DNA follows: TGTGCCAGCAGCTTAATTCCGGACAGCAGATGGGAGCAGTACTTC. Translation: CASSLIPDSRWEQYF.

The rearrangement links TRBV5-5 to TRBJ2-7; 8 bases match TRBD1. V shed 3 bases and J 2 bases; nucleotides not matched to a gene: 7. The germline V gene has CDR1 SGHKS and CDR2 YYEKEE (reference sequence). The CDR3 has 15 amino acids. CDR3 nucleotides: TGTGCCAGCAGCTCGGACAGGACAGGGACCTACGAGCAGTACTTC. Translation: CASSSDRTGTYEQYF.

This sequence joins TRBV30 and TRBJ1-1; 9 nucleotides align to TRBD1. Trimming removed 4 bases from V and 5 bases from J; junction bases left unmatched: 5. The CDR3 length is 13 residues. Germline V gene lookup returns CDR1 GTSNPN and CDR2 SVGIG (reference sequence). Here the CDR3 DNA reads TGTGCCTGGACCACAGGGGGCAGGACTGAAGCTTTCTTT. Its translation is CAWTTGGRTEAFF.

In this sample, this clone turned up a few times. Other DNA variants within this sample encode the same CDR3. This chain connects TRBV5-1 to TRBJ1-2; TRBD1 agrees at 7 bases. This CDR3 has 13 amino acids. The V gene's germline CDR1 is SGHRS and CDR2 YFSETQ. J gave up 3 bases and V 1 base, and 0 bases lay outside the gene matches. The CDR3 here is CASSLTGDYGYTF. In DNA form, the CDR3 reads TGCGCCAGCAGCTTGACAGGGGACTATGGCTACACCTTC.

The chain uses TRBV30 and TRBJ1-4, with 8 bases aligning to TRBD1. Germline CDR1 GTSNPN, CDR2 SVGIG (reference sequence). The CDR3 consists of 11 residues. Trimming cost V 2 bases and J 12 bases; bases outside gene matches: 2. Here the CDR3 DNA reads TGTGCCTGGAGTACACAGGGGGAACTGTTTTTT. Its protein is CAWSTQGELFF.

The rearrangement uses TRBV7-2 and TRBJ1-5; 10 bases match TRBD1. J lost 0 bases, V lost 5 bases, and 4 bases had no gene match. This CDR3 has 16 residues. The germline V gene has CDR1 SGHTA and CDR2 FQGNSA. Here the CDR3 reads CASSPGTGDSNQPQHF. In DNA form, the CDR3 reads TGTGCCAGCAGCCCGGGGACAGGGGATAGCAATCAGCCCCAGCATTTT.

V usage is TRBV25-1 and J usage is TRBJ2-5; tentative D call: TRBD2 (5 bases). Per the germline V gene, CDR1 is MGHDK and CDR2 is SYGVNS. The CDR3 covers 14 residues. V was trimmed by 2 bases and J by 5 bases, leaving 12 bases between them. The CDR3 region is CASSELSRGETQYF. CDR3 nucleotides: TGTGCCAGCAGTGAACTGAGTCGAGGGGAGACCCAGTACTTC.

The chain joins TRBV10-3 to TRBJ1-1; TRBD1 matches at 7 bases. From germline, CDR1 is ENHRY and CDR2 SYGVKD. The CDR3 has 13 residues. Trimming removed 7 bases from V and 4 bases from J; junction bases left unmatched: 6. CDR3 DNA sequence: TGTGCCATCATTAAGGGGGCTGGCACTGAAGCTTTCTTT. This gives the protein CAIIKGAGTEAFF.

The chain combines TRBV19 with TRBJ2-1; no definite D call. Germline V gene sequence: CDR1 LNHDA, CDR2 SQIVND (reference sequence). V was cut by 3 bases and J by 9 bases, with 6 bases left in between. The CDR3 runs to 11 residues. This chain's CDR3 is CASSIPGEQFF. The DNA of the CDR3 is TGTGCCAGTAGTATCCCCGGTGAGCAGTTCTTC.

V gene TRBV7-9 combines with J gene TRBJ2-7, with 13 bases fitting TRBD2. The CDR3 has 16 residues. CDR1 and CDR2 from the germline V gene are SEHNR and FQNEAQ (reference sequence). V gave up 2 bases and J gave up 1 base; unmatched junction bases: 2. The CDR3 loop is CASSLLGLAGSYEQYF. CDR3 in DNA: TGTGCCAGCAGCTTATTGGGACTAGCGGGGTCCTACGAGCAGTACTTC.

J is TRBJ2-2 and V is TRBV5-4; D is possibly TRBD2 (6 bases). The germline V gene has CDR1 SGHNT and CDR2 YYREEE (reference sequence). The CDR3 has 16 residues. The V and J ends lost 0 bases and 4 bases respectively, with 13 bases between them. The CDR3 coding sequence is TGTGCCAGCAGCTTGGAGCACGGAGGGGCCACCGGGGAGCTGTTTTTT. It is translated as CASSLEHGGATGELFF.

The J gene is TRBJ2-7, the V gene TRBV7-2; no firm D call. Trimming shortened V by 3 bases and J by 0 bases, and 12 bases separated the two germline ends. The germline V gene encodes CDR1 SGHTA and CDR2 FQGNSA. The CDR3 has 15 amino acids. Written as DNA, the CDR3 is TGTGCCAGCAGCTTCCCCTCGGGTGGCTCCTACGAGCAGTACTTC. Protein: CASSFPSGGSYEQYF.

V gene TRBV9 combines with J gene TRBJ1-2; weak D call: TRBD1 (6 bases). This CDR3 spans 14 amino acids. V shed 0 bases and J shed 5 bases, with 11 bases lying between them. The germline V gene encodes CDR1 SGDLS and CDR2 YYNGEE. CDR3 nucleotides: TGTGCCAGCAGCGTAGGAGTAGGGGGATATGGCTACACCTTC. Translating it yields CASSVGVGGYGYTF. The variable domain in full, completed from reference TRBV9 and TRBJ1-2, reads DSGVTQTPKHLITATGQRVTLRCSPRSGDLSVYWYQQSLDQGLQFLIQYYNGEERAKGNILERFSAQQFPDLHSELNLSSLELGDSALYFCASSVGVGGYGYTFGSGTRLTVV.

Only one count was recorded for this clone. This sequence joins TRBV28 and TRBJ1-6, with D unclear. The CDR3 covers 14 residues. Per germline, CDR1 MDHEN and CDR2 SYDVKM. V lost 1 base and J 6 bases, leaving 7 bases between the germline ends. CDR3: CASSLLHFNSPLHF. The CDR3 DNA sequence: TGTGCCAGCAGTTTATTACATTTTAATTCACCCCTCCACTTT.

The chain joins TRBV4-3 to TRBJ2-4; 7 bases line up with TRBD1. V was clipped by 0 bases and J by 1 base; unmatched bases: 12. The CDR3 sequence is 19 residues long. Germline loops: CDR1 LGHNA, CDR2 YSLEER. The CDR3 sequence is CASSQDFLSEQGAKNIQYF. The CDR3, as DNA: TGCGCCAGCAGCCAAGATTTTTTGTCCGAACAGGGGGCCAAAAACATTCAGTACTTC.

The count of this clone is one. CDR3 sequence reads: CASRGTGRYEQYF. CDR3 nucleotides: TGCGCCAGCAGAGGGACAGGGAGATACGAGCAGTACTTC. This chain links TRBV4-1 with TRBJ2-7, with 9 nucleotides matching TRBD1. The junction had 4 bases not matched to a gene; V was cut back by 6 bases and J by 4 bases. CDR3 length: 13 residues. The germline V gene has CDR1 MGHRA and CDR2 YSYEKL.

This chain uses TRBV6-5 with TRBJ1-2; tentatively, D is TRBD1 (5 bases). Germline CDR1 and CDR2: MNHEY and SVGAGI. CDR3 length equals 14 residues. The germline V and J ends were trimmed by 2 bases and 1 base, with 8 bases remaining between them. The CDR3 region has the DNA TGTGCCAGCAGTTACGACAGCAATAACTATGGCTACACCTTC. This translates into CASSYDSNNYGYTF.

The CDR3 region is CASSYSDSYYEQYF. The DNA for the CDR3 is TGTGCCAGCAGTTACTCCGACAGCTACTACGAGCAGTACTTC. The chain links TRBV6-6 to TRBJ2-7; TRBD1 is a possible D gene (5 bases). Trimming shortened V by 0 bases and J by 3 bases, and 9 bases separated the two germline ends. Germline values: CDR1 MNHNY, CDR2 SVGAGI (reference sequence). The length of the CDR3 is 14 residues.

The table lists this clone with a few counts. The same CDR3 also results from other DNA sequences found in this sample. CDR3 loop: CASSLGGGETQYF. As DNA, the CDR3 is TGTGCCAGCAGCTTGGGAGGGGGAGAGACCCAGTACTTC. The chain employs TRBV5-6 and TRBJ2-5; D perhaps matches TRBD1 (6 bases). CDR1 SGHDT and CDR2 YYEEEE come from the germline V gene. The length of the CDR3 is 13 residues. V lost 0 bases, J lost 4 bases, and 7 bases lay in between.

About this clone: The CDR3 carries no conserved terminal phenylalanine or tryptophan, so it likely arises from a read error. The CDR3 DNA reads TGCGCCAGCAGAGGGACAGGGGGCTGGGGTGGGAACACTGAAGCTTTCCTT. As protein: CASRGTGGWGGNTEAFL. J is TRBJ1-1 and V is TRBV5-1; 12 bases match TRBD1. V gave up 5 bases and J gave up 1 base; unmatched junction bases: 9. There are 17 residues in the CDR3. Germline CDR1 is SGHRS and CDR2 is YFSETQ.

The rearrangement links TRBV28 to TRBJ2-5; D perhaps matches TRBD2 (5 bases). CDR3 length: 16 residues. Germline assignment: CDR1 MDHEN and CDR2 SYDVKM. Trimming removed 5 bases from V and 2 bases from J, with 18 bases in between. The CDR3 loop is CASSQRPRRRQETQYF. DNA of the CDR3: TGTGCCAGCAGTCAACGGCCCCGGAGGAGACAAGAGACCCAGTACTTC.

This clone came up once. This chain's CDR3 is CASSLALKGSGQESWALHF. The DNA of the CDR3 is TGTGCCAGCAGCTTAGCGCTAAAGGGGTCGGGACAGGAGAGTTGGGCCCTCCACTTT. The chain has TRBV7-2 and TRBJ1-6, with 8 bases lining up with TRBD1. Germline-derived CDR1 and CDR2 are SGHTA and FQGNSA. With V trimmed by 0 bases and J by 14 bases, 21 bases remained unmatched. The CDR3 length is 19 residues.

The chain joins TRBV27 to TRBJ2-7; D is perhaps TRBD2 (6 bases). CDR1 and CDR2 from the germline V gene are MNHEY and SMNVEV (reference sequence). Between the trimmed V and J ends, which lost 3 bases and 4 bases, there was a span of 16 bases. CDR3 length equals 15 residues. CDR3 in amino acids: CASSLMAVRGYEQYF. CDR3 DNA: TGTGCCAGCAGTTTGATGGCGGTTCGGGGGTACGAGCAGTACTTC.

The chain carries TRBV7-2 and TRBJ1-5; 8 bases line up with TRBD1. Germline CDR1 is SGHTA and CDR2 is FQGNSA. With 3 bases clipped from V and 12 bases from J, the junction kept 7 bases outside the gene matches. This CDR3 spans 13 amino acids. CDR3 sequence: CASSLTGDLYQHF. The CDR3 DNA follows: TGTGCCAGCAGCTTGACAGGGGATCTCTACCAGCATTTT.

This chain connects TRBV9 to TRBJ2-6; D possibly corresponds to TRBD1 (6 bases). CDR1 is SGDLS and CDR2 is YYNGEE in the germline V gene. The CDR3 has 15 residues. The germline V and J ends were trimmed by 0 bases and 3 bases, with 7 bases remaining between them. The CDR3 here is CASSVDRDGANVLTF. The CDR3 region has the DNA TGTGCCAGCAGCGTAGACAGGGATGGGGCCAACGTCCTGACTTTC.

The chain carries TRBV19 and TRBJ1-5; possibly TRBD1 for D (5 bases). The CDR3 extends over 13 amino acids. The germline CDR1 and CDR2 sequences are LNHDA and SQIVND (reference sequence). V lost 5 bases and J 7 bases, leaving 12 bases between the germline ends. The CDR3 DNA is TGTGCCAGTAGTCGCAGGGAAGAGCAGCCCCAGCATTTT. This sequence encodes CASSRREEQPQHF. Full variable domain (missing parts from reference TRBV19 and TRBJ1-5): DGGITQSPKYLFRKEGQNVTLSCEQNLNHDAMYWYRQDPGQGLRLIYYSQIVNDFQKGDIAEGYSVSREKKESFPLTVTSAQKNPTAFYLCASSRREEQPQHFGDGTRLSIL.